These 30 T cell receptor beta chains originate from one sample sequenced in a study of blood T cell repertoires in COVID-19. Clones were read by immunoSEQ multiplex PCR, and TCRdb kept only the in-frame ones, dropping some. The table includes under 50,000 clones, 82% detected once. Sample: peripheral blood. These receptors were taken from a man aged 40-55 years with acute or convalescent COVID-19.

This clone was seen just once. This chain joins TRBV5-1 and TRBJ1-1; D might be TRBD1 (5 bases). The CDR3 is 14 residues long. V dropped 6 bases and J dropped 1 base, with 13 bases sitting between them. Germline assignment: CDR1 SGHRS and CDR2 YFSETQ. The CDR3 region is CASTLTQGNTEAFF. In nucleotides, the CDR3 is TGCGCCAGCACACTCACGCAGGGGAACACTGAAGCTTTCTTT.

The V and J genes are TRBV11-2 and TRBJ2-5; D is perhaps TRBD2 (5 bases). The CDR3 sequence is 15 residues long. Per germline, CDR1 SGHAT and CDR2 FQNNGV. The V and J ends lost 1 base and 1 base respectively, with 10 bases between them. CDR3 region: CASSLVPGIQETQYF. The CDR3 DNA reads as TGTGCCAGCAGCTTAGTTCCGGGGATCCAAGAGACCCAGTACTTC.

The chain recombines TRBV29-1 with TRBJ2-7, with TRBD1 matching over 10 bases. The CDR3 runs 13 residues. The junction had 15 bases not matched to a gene; V was cut back by 6 bases and J by 13 bases. Per the germline V gene, CDR1 is SQVTM and CDR2 is ANQGSEA. For the CDR3, the DNA is TGCAGCGTCGAAAAGACAGGGGGCCAGGGAGTATACTTC. It yields the protein CSVEKTGGQGVYF.

This sequence joins TRBV11-2 and TRBJ1-2; 7 bases fit TRBD1. CDR3 length equals 13 residues. Trimming removed 5 bases from V and 5 bases from J; junction bases left unmatched: 5. Germline loops: CDR1 SGHAT, CDR2 FQNNGV. CDR3 amino acids: CASSEDRQYGYTF. The CDR3 DNA reads TGTGCCAGCAGCGAGGACAGGCAGTATGGCTACACCTTC.

This chain connects TRBV6-5 to TRBJ2-3, with 7 bases fitting TRBD1. J lost 6 bases, V lost 4 bases, and 7 bases had no gene match. Looked up from germline, CDR1 is MNHEY and CDR2 is SVGAGI. This CDR3 is built from 14 residues. This chain's CDR3 is CASSSGTVIDTQYF. The CDR3, as DNA: TGTGCCAGCAGTTCCGGGACAGTTATTGATACGCAGTATTTT.

The CDR3 DNA sequence: TGTGCCAGCAGAAAAACAGGGAATGGAAATCAGCCCCAGCATTTT. Its protein is CASRKTGNGNQPQHF. The gene calls are TRBV6-5 and TRBJ1-5, with TRBD1 as a possible D gene (6 bases). The CDR3 is 15 amino acids. V lost 6 bases and J lost 4, with 16 bases in between. Germline V gene data show CDR1 as MNHEY and CDR2 as SVGAGI.

The V and J genes are TRBV19 and TRBJ1-4, with TRBD1 matching over 9 bases. Germline-derived CDR1 and CDR2 are LNHDA and SQIVND (reference sequence). The CDR3 loop spans 12 amino acids. V was pared by 6 bases and J by 10 bases, with 3 bases of the junction left unmatched. CDR3 in amino acids: CASRTGGGKLFF. The CDR3 nucleotides are TGTGCCAGTAGAACAGGGGGCGGAAAACTGTTTTTT.

The chain joins TRBV30 to TRBJ2-7; 7 bases line up with TRBD1. V lost 4 bases to trimming and J lost 4 bases; unmatched junction nucleotides: 10. The CDR3 totals 14 residues. From germline, CDR1 is GTSNPN and CDR2 SVGIG (reference sequence). CDR3 DNA: TGTGCCTGGACCGAAGCCGGGACAGCTTACGAGCAGTACTTC. Translation: CAWTEAGTAYEQYF.

This chain connects TRBV5-6 to TRBJ1-2, with 7 positions matching TRBD1. The CDR3 is 12 amino acids. In germline, CDR1 is SGHDT, CDR2 YYEEEE. V shed 2 bases and J 8 bases; nucleotides not matched to a gene: 3. CDR3 DNA: TGTGCCAGCAGCTTAAGGGGGCTCGGCTACACCTTC. Translation gives CASSLRGLGYTF.

This clone showed up just once. This chain uses TRBV27 with TRBJ1-2; tentatively, D is TRBD1 (6 bases). V lost 3 bases and J lost 7, with 24 bases in between. Germline V gives CDR1 MNHEY, CDR2 SMNVEV (reference sequence). CDR3 size: 17 residues. The CDR3 DNA reads TGTGCCAGCAGTTTCTTTAGTCCACAGGGACCTGGGGGTGGCTACACCTTC. It codes for CASSFFSPQGPGGGYTF.

The gene calls are TRBV4-1 and TRBJ1-6, with TRBD1 matching 7 bases. The CDR3 loop spans 17 amino acids. Losses at the gene ends were 4 bases for V and 3 bases for J; bases not matched to a gene: 9. CDR1 MGHRA and CDR2 YSYEKL come from the germline V gene. CDR3 sequence: CASSRQRQGLYNSPLHF. CDR3 sequence (DNA): TGCGCCAGCAGCCGACAAAGACAGGGCCTCTATAATTCACCCCTCCACTTT.

This chain links TRBV12-5 with TRBJ1-1, with D perhaps TRBD1 (6 bases). This CDR3 is built from 15 residues. Germline V gene data show CDR1 as LGHNT and CDR2 as FRNRAP. The V gene lost 2 bases and the J gene lost 1 base, with 11 bases spanning the gap. The CDR3 reads CASGLPWTENTEAFF. CDR3 nucleotide sequence: TGTGCTAGTGGTTTGCCATGGACAGAGAACACTGAAGCTTTCTTT.

This clone was detected a few times. The chain combines TRBV4-1 with TRBJ1-6, with D uncertain. Germline V lookup: CDR1 MGHRA, CDR2 YSYEKL. The CDR3 covers 13 residues. Between the trimmed V and J ends, which lost 0 bases and 10 bases, there was a span of 7 bases. This chain's CDR3 is CASSQDLSSPLHF. CDR3 bases: TGCGCCAGCAGCCAAGACCTTAGCTCACCCCTCCACTTT.

This chain uses TRBV24-1 with TRBJ1-2, with TRBD1 matching over 7 bases. Germline V gene data show CDR1 as KGHDR and CDR2 as SFDVKD. The CDR3 spans 17 residues. With 3 bases clipped from V and 8 bases from J, the junction kept 17 bases outside the gene matches. CDR3 in amino acids: CATSDPTGGGALRGYTF. The CDR3 DNA reads TGTGCCACCAGTGATCCGACGGGAGGGGGCGCGTTGAGGGGCTACACCTTC.

This clone appeared a few times. The CDR3 bases are TGTGCCAGTGGTAAGGCGGGGACAGATACGCAGTATTTT. Translating gives CASGKAGTDTQYF. The chain combines TRBV19 with TRBJ2-3; tentative D call: TRBD2 (6 bases). The CDR3 extends over 13 amino acids. CDR1 is LNHDA and CDR2 is SQIVND in the germline V gene (reference sequence). Deletions cut 8 bases from V and 3 bases from J, with 12 bases between.

The chain links TRBV2 to TRBJ2-5, with D possibly being TRBD2 (6 bases). V gave up 8 bases and J gave up 1 base, with 8 bases separating them. Per germline, CDR1 SNHLY and CDR2 FYNNEI. The CDR3 consists of 12 residues. The CDR3 sequence: CASLGGQETQYF. The CDR3 nucleotides are TGTGCCAGCCTCGGGGGCCAAGAGACCCAGTACTTC.

The count of this clone is one. The rearrangement joins TRBV24-1 to TRBJ2-3; 10 nucleotides line up with TRBD1. The germline V gene has CDR1 KGHDR and CDR2 SFDVKD. The ends lost 9 bases at V and 5 bases at J; junction bases unmatched: 7. The CDR3 runs 14 residues. This chain's CDR3 is CATHGQGVEDTQYF. DNA for the CDR3: TGTGCCACCCACGGACAGGGGGTAGAAGATACGCAGTATTTT.

The chain joins TRBV5-4 to TRBJ1-2; D is unresolved. V lost 0 bases to trimming and J lost 0 bases, with 6 bases between them. Germline CDR1 SGHNT, CDR2 YYREEE (reference sequence). The CDR3 length is 14 residues. The CDR3 protein is CASSLESANYGYTF. The DNA for the CDR3 is TGTGCCAGCAGCTTGGAGTCAGCTAACTATGGCTACACCTTC.

CDR3 in amino acids: CASSSDSTGGNEQYF. CDR3 DNA: TGTGCCAGCAGTTCCGACTCGACAGGGGGAAACGAGCAGTACTTC. This sequence joins TRBV28 and TRBJ2-7; 9 nucleotides line up with TRBD1. The V gene's germline CDR1 is MDHEN and CDR2 SYDVKM. Unmatched junction bases numbered 9, after V lost 4 bases and J lost 5 bases. The CDR3 loop spans 15 amino acids.

The chain uses TRBV11-2 and TRBJ2-2; no firm D call. CDR3 length: 15 amino acids. Germline CDR1 and CDR2: SGHAT and FQNNGV. Deletions cut 1 base from V and 4 bases from J, with 10 bases between. This CDR3 is CASSLVHQPTGELFF. CDR3 nucleotide sequence: TGTGCCAGCAGCTTAGTACACCAACCCACCGGGGAGCTGTTTTTT.

In its sample, this clone was seen once. The chain employs TRBV5-1 and TRBJ1-2; D gene uncertain. The CDR3 runs 15 residues. Germline V CDR1 and CDR2: SGHRS, YFSETQ. Trimming cost V 1 base and J 6 bases, with 16 bases left between them. The CDR3 region has the DNA TGCGCCAGCAGCTTGAACGTTGCGGTTGCAAATGGCTACACCTTC. Protein: CASSLNVAVANGYTF.

This clone has just one count. V is TRBV24-1 and J is TRBJ1-2, with D perhaps TRBD1 (5 bases). The CDR3 extends over 14 amino acids. Trimming left V 5 bases short and J 3 bases short, with 12 bases between. Germline CDR1 reads KGHDR; CDR2 reads SFDVKD. In DNA form, the CDR3 reads TGTGCCACCAGTGGTTCAGGGCAGGACTATGGCTACACCTTC. This translates into CATSGSGQDYGYTF.

V and J are TRBV10-1 and TRBJ2-3, with D perhaps matching TRBD1 (5 bases). The V end was cut by 2 bases, the J end by 2 bases, with 8 bases between. Germline-derived CDR1 and CDR2 are WNHNN and SYGVQD (reference sequence). CDR3 length: 14 residues. This CDR3 is CASSEGRVTDTQYF. In DNA, the CDR3 is TGCGCCAGCAGTGAGGGCAGGGTCACAGATACGCAGTATTTT.

This clone appeared a single time. The chain joins TRBV7-8 to TRBJ1-1; 8 nucleotides align to TRBD1. The trim removed 3 bases at V and 5 bases at J, leaving 5 bases unmatched. This CDR3 is built from 14 residues. Germline loops: CDR1 SGHVS, CDR2 FQNEAQ. The CDR3 reads CASSFAGQVTEAFF. Here the CDR3 DNA reads TGTGCCAGCAGCTTCGCGGGACAGGTAACTGAAGCTTTCTTT.

As to this clone: It is unclear where the CDR3 begins or ends on the DNA, so no DNA is shown, and the CDR3 is as TCRdb lists it. The chain carries TRBV2 and TRBJ1-2; the D call in the table, TRBD1, was not verified against the DNA. Germline CDR1 is SNHLY and CDR2 is FYNNEI. The CDR3 length is 21 residues, termini included. The CDR3: CASAIRDTDGYTFGNGGSYTF.

The chain has TRBV2 and TRBJ2-5; TRBD2 agrees at 8 bases. The CDR3 is 11 residues long. Germline loops: CDR1 SNHLY, CDR2 FYNNEI. V lost 6 bases, J lost 7 bases, and 1 base stayed unmatched. CDR3 amino acids: CASRAGGTQYF. DNA of the CDR3: TGTGCCAGCAGGGCGGGGGGGACCCAGTACTTC.

This chain uses TRBV30 with TRBJ1-6; D may be TRBD1 (5 bases). This CDR3 region has 14 residues. The germline CDR1 and CDR2 sequences are GTSNPN and SVGIG (reference sequence). The germline V and J ends were trimmed by 1 base and 9 bases, with 13 bases remaining between them. DNA for the CDR3: TGTGCCTGGAGTGGGCCAGGGAATTCTTCACCCCTCCACTTT. Its translation is CAWSGPGNSSPLHF.

V gene TRBV10-3 combines with J gene TRBJ1-1; the D gene is possibly TRBD1 (5 bases). The V end lost 6 bases, the J end lost 10 bases, and 21 bases lay between the germline ends. The CDR3 spans 14 residues. The germline V gene has CDR1 ENHRY and CDR2 SYGVKD. DNA for the CDR3: TGTGCCATCAGGGATATCGGGGACTCAGGAGCAGCTTTCTTT. Protein product: CAIRDIGDSGAAFF.

The chain recombines TRBV7-9 with TRBJ1-6; D is possibly TRBD1 (6 bases). Per germline, CDR1 SEHNR and CDR2 FQNEAQ (reference sequence). V dropped 3 bases and J dropped 3 bases, with 9 bases sitting between them. This CDR3 region has 15 residues. CDR3 sequence reads: CASSLGQDYNSPLHF. The CDR3 DNA sequence: TGTGCCAGCAGCTTGGGACAAGACTATAATTCACCCCTCCACTTT.

The V gene is TRBV5-6, the J gene TRBJ1-1; possibly TRBD1 for D (6 bases). Germline loops: CDR1 SGHDT, CDR2 YYEEEE. V lost 5 bases and J 9 bases, leaving 20 bases between the germline ends. This CDR3 is 14 amino acids long. The chain's CDR3 is CASRPTGPGGKAFF. In DNA form, the CDR3 reads TGTGCCAGCAGGCCTACAGGGCCCGGTGGTAAAGCTTTCTTT.